This TCR beta chain was documented in a study of T cells in Graves' hyperthyroidism and ophthalmopathy. Trimming removed 3 bases at V and 5 bases at J, with 16 bases between. Germline CDR1 DFQATT, CDR2 SNEGSKA (reference sequence). The CDR3 loop spans 14 amino acids. Amplified TCR beta CDR3 regions derived from RNA transcripts. HTBI primers were used for first-round RT-PCR of the TCR CDR3. Via MiXCR, TCRdb re-called the multiplex PCR reads, giving one row per CDR3 protein. The repertoire holds fewer than 650,000 distinct CDR3 sequences, with roughly 14% as singletons. This clonotype was found many times. The antigen remains unidentified. Broader study findings: Most thyroid clonotypes expanded above 0.001 appeared in blood too.

Ophthalmopathy patients had moderate-to-severe active disease, CAS ≥3, NOSPECS ≥4, and disease duration under 3 months. Uncontrolled infection, other autoimmune disease, pregnancy and lactation each barred patients from inclusion. Fresh peripheral blood, approximately 9.7 ml, was the source of the PBMCs. Sequencing was performed on blood. V and J are TRBV20-1 and TRBJ2-5; D gene ambiguous. This clonotype was sampled from a middle-aged woman with Graves' ophthalmopathy. The CDR3 reads CSASVTTPLETQYF. The CDR3 DNA follows: TGCAGTGCTAGTGTAACGACCCCTTTGGAGACCCAGTACTTC.